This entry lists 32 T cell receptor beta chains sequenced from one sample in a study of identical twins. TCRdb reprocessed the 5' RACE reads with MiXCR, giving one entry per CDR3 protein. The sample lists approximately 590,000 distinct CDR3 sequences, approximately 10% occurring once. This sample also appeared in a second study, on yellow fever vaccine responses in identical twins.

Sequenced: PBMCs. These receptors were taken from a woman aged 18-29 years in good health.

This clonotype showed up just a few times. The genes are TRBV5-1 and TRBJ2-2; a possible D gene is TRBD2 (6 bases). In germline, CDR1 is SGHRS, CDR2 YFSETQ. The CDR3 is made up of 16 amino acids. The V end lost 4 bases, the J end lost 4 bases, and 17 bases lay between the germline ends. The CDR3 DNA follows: TGCGCCAGCAGCCTGGGGGGTACCGAGGGCACCGGGGAGCTGTTTTTT. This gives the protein CASSLGGTEGTGELFF. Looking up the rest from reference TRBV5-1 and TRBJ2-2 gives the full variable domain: KAGVTQTPRYLIKTRGQQVTLSCSPISGHRSVSWYQQTPGQGLQFLFEYFSETQRNKGNFPGRFSGRQFSNSRSEMNVSTLELGDSALYLCASSLGGTEGTGELFFGEGSRLTVL.

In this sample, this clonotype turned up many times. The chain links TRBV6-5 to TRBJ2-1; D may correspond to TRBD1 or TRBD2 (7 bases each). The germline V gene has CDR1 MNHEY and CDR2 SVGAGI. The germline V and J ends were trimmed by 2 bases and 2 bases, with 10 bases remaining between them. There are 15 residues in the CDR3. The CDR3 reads CASSYQGGPYNEQFF. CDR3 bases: TGTGCCAGCAGTTACCAGGGGGGGCCCTACAATGAGCAGTTCTTC.

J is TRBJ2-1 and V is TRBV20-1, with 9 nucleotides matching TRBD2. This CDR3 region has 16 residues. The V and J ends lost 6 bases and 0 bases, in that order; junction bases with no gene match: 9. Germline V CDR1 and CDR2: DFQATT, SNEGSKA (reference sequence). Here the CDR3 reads CSASLAGVSSYNEQFF. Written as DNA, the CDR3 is TGCAGTGCCTCGTTAGCGGGGGTTAGCTCCTACAATGAGCAGTTCTTC.

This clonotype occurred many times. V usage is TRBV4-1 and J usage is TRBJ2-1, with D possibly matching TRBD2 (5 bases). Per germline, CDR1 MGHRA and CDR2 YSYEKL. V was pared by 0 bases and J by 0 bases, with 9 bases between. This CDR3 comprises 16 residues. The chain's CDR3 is CASSQESGGSYNEQFF. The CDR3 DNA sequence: TGCGCCAGCAGCCAAGAGAGCGGAGGCTCCTACAATGAGCAGTTCTTC.

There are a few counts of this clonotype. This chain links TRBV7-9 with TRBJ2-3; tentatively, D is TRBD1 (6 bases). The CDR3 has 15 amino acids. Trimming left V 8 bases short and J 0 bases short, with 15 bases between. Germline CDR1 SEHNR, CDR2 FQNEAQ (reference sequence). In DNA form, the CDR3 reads TGTGCCAGCGACCGACAGGCATTAAGCACAGATACGCAGTATTTT. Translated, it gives CASDRQALSTDTQYF.

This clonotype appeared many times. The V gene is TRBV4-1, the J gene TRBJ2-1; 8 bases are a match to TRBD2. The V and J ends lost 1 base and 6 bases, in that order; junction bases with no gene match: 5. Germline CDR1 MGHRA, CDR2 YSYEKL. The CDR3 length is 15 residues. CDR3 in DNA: TGCGCCAGCAGCCAAGTAGCGGGGATACCCAATGAGCAGTTCTTC. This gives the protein CASSQVAGIPNEQFF.

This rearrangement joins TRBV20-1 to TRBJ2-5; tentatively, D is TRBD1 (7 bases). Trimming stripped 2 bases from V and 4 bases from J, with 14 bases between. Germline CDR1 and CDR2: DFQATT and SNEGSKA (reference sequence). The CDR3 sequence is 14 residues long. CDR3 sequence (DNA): TGCAGTGCTAGACGGGGGACAGCTTCAGAGACCCAGTACTTC. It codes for CSARRGTASETQYF.

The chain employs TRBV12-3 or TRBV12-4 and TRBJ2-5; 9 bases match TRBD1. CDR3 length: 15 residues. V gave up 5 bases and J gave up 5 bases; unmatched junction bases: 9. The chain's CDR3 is CASSLAGQGSETQYF. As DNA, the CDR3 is TGTGCCAGCAGTCTGGCAGGACAGGGGAGTGAGACCCAGTACTTC.

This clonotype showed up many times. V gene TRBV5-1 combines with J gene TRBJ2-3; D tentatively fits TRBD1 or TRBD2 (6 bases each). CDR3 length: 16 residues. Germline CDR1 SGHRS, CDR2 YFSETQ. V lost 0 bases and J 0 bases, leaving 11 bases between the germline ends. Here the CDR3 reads CASSLEGGSSTDTQYF. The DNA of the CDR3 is TGCGCCAGCAGCTTGGAGGGGGGCTCTAGCACAGATACGCAGTATTTT.

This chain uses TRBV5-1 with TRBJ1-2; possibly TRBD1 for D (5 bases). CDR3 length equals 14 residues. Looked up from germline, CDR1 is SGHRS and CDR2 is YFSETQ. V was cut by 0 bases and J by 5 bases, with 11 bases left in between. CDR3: CASSLAGLRYGYTF. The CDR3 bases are TGCGCCAGCAGCTTGGCGGGACTGAGATATGGCTACACCTTC. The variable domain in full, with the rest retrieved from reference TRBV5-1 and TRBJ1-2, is KAGVTQTPRYLIKTRGQQVTLSCSPISGHRSVSWYQQTPGQGLQFLFEYFSETQRNKGNFPGRFSGRQFSNSRSEMNVSTLELGDSALYLCASSLAGLRYGYTFGSGTRLTVV.

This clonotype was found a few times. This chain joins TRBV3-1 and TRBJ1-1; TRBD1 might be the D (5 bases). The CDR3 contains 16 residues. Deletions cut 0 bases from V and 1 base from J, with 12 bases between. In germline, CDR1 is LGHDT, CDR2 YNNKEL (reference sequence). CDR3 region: CASSQDRGISNTEAFF. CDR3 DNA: TGTGCCAGCAGCCAAGATAGGGGAATTTCGAACACTGAAGCTTTCTTT. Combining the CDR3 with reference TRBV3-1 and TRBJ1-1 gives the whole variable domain DTAVSQTPKYLVTQMGNDKSIKCEQNLGHDTMYWYKQDSKKFLKIMFSYNNKELIINETVPNRFSPKSPDKAHLNLHINSLELGDSAVYFCASSQDRGISNTEAFFGQGTRLTVV.

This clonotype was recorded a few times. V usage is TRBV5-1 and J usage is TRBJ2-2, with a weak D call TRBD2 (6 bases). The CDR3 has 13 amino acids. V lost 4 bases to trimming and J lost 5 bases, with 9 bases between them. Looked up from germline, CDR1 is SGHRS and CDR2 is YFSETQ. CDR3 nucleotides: TGCGCCAGCAGCATCCGGGAGACCGGGGAGCTGTTTTTT. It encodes CASSIRETGELFF.

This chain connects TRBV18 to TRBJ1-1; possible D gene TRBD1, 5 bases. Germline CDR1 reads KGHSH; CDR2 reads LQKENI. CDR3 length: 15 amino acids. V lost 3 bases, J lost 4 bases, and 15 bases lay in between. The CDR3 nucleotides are TGTGCCAGCTCACCGGAGGGAGGGGTAAGCACTGAAGCTTTCTTT. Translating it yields CASSPEGGVSTEAFF. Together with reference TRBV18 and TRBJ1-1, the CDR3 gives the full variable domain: NAGVMQNPRHLVRRRGQEARLRCSPMKGHSHVYWYRQLPEEGLKFMVYLQKENIIDESGMPKERFSAEFPKEGPSILRIQQVVRGDSAAYFCASSPEGGVSTEAFFGQGTRLTVV.

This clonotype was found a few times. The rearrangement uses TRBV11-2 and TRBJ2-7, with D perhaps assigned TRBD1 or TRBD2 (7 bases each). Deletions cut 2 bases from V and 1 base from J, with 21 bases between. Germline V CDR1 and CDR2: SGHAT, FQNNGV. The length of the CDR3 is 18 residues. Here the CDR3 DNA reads TGTGCCAGCAGCTTACAAGGTACAGGGACAGCGGGATCCTACGAGCAGTACTTC. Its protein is CASSLQGTGTAGSYEQYF.

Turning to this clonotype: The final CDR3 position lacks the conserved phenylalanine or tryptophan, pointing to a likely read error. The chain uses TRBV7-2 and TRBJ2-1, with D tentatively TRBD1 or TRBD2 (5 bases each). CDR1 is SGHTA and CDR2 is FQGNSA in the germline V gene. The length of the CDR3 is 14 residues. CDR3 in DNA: TGTGCATCCCTTGGGGGTAACTCCTACAATGAGCAGTTCTTG. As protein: CASLGGNSYNEQFL.

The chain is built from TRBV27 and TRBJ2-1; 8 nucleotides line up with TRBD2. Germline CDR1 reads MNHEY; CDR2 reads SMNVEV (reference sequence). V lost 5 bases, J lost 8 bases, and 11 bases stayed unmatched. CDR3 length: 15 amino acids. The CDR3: CASSPLRGGLDEQFF. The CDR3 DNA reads TGTGCCAGCAGTCCCCTCCGGGGGGGTTTGGATGAGCAGTTCTTC.

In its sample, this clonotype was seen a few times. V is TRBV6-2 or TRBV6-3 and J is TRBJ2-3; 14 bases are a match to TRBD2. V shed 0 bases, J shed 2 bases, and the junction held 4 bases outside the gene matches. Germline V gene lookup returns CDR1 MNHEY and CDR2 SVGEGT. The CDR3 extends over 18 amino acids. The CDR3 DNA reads TGTGCCAGCAGTTACTCGAGACTAGCGGGAGGGCCCACAGATACGCAGTATTTT. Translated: CASSYSRLAGGPTDTQYF.

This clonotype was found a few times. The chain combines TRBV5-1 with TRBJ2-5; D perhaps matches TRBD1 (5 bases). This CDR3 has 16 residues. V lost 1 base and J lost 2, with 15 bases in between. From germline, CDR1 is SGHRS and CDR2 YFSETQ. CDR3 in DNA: TGCGCCAGCAGCTTGATATTACTGGGGCTGCAAGAGACCCAGTACTTC. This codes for CASSLILLGLQETQYF.

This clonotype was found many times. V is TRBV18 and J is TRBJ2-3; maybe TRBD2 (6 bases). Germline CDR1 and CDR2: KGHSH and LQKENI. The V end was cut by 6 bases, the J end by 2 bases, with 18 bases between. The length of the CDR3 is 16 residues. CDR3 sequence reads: CASSRTHSGSTDTQYF. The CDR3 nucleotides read TGTGCCAGCTCGCGAACACATAGCGGTTCCACAGATACGCAGTATTTT.

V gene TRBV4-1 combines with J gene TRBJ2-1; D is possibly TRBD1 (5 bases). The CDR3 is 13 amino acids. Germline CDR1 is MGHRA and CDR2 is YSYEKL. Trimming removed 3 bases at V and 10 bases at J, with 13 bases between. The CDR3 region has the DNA TGCGCCAGCAGCCAGCCCCAGGGTAACGAGCAGTTCTTC. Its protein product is CASSQPQGNEQFF.

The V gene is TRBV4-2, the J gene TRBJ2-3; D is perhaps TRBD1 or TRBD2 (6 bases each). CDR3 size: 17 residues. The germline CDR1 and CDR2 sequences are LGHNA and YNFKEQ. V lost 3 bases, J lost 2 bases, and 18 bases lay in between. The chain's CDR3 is CASSQGAARGLTDTQYF. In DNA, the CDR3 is TGTGCCAGCAGCCAGGGGGCTGCGAGGGGACTCACAGATACGCAGTATTTT.

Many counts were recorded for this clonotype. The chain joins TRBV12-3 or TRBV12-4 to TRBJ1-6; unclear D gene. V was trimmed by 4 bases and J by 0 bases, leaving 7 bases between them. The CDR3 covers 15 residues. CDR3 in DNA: TGTGCCAGCAGTTCACGTAGCTCCTATAATTCACCCCTCCACTTT. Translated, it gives CASSSRSSYNSPLHF.

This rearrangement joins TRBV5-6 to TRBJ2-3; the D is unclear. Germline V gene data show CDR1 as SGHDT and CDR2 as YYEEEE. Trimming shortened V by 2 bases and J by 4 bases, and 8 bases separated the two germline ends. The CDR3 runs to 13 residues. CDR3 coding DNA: TGTGCCAGCAGCTTTCAGGTGGCAGATACGCAGTATTTT. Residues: CASSFQVADTQYF.

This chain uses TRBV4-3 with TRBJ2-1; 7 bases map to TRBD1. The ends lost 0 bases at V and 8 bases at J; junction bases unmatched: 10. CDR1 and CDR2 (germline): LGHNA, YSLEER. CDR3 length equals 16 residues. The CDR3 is CASSQERWQGDDEQFF. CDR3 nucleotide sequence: TGCGCCAGCAGCCAAGAGCGTTGGCAGGGGGACGATGAGCAGTTCTTC.

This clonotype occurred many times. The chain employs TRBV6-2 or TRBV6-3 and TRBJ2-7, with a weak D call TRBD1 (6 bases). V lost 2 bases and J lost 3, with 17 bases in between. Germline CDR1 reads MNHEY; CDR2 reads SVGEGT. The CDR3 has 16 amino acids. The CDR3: CASSYGGRRQVYEQYF. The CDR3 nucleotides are TGTGCCAGCAGTTACGGGGGACGACGACAGGTCTACGAGCAGTACTTC.

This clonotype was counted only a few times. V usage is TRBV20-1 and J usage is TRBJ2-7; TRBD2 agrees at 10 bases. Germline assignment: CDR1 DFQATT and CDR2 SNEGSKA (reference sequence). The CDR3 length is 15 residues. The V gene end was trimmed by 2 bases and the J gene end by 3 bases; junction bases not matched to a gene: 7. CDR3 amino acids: CSARPGLADIYEQYF. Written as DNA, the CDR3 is TGCAGTGCTAGACCCGGACTAGCGGATATCTACGAGCAGTACTTC.

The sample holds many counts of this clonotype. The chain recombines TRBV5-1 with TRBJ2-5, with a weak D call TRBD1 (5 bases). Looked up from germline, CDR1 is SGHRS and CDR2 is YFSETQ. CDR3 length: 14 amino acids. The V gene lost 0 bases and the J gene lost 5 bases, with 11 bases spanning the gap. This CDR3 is CASSLEGPSETQYF. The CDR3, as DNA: TGCGCCAGCAGCTTGGAGGGGCCCTCGGAGACCCAGTACTTC.

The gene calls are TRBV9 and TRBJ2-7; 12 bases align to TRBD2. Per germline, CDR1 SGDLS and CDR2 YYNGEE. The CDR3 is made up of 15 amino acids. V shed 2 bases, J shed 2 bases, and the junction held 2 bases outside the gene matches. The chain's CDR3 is CASSVTSGRAYEQYF. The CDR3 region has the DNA TGTGCCAGCAGCGTGACTAGCGGGAGAGCCTACGAGCAGTACTTC.

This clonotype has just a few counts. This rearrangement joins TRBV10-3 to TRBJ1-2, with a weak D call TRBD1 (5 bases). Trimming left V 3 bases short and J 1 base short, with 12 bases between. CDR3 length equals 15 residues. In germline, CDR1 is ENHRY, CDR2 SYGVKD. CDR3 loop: CAISDPFDSNYGYTF. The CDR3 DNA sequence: TGTGCCATCAGTGACCCTTTCGACAGTAACTATGGCTACACCTTC.

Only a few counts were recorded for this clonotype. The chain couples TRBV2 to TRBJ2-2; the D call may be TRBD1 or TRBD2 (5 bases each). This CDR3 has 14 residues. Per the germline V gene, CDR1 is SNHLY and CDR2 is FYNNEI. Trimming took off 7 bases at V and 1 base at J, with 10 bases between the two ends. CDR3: CASIPGLNTGELFF. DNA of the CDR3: TGTGCCAGCATCCCGGGGCTGAACACCGGGGAGCTGTTTTTT.

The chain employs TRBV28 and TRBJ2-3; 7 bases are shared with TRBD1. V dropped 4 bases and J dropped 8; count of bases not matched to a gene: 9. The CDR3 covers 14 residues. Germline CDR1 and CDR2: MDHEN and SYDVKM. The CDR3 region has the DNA TGTGCCAGCAGTTCGGGGTCCCCAGGGGGTACGCAGTATTTT. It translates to CASSSGSPGGTQYF.

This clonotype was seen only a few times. The CDR3 nucleotides read TGCGCCAGCAGCTTGCTAACTAGCGGGAGAGAGCAGTTCTTC. Its translation is CASSLLTSGREQFF. V usage is TRBV5-1 and J usage is TRBJ2-1; 11 nucleotides line up with TRBD2. Looked up from germline, CDR1 is SGHRS and CDR2 is YFSETQ. V gave up 1 base and J gave up 10 bases; unmatched junction bases: 4. The CDR3 covers 14 residues.